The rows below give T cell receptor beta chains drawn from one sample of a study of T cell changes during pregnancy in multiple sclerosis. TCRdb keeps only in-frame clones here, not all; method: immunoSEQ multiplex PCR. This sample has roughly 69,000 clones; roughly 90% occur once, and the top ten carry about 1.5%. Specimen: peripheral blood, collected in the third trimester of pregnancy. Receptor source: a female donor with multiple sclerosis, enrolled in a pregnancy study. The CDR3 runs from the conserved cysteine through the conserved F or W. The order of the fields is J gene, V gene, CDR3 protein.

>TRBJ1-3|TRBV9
CASSAPQGTGNTIYF
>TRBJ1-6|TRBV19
CASSRDRPSSPLHF
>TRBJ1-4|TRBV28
CASSPPWGGINEKLFF
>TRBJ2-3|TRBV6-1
CASSLLAGGGDTQYF
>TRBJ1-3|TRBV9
CASSGRRDGSSGNTIYF
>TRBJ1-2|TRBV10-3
CAISDYDSPRYGYTF
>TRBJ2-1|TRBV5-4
CASSPGSREQFF
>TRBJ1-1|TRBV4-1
CASGQGSFFHTEAFF
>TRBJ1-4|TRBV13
CASSLTDNFNWIEKLFF
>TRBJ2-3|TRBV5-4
CASSYWGQDTDTQYF
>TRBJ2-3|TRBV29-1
CSVATLSGSTDTQYF
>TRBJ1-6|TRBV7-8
CASSLGLSPAGDSPLHF
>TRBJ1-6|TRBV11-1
CASRPDGVSGALHF
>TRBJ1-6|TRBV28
CASKKAGTRTSPLHF
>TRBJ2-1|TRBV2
CASSDRVIEQFF
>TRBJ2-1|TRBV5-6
CASRRTSVYNEQFF
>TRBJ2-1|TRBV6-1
CASSAEIGLIYEQFF
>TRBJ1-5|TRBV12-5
CASGLTPDGSSNQPQHF
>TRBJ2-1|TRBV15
CATSRERGNEQFF
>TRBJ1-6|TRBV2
CASSVEGAEPLHF
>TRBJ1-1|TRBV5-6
CASSLRGNTEAFF
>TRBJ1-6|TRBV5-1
CASSLWGVNSPLHF
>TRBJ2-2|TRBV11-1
CASSLISGTGELFF
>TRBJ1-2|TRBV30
CAWRQPSYGYTF
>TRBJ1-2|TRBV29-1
CSVDGAYGYTF
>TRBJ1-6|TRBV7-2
CASSLVSSEGSPFHF
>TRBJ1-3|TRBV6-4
CASILPPQFCSGNTIYF
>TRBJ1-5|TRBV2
CASTRDREFNQPQHF
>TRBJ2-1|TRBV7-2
CASSPRLAGALYNEQFF
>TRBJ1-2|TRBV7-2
CASSLDQGAYGYTF
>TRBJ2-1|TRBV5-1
CASSLTGTVSYNEQFF
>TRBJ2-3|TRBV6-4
CASSEGGGSSDTQYF
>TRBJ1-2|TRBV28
CASKTTGKGYTF
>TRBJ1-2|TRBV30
CAWSPRGTGGSTNYGYTF
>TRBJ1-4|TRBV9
CASSRDSGEKLFF
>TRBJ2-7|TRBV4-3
CASSQDVAGLYEQYF
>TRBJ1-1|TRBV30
CAWSVVEHGEAFF
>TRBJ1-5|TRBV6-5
CASSYGRQGTQHF
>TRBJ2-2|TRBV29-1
CSVDSGGGTGELFF
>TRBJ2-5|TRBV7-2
CASSFPGLAGQETQYF
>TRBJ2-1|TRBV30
CAWVPGLAWDEQFF
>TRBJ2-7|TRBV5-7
CASSFSRTGNNEQYF
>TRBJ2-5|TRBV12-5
CASGSGETQYF
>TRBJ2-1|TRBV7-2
CASSLDSGAYNEQFF
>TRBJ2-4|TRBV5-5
CASSLEDRDIQYF
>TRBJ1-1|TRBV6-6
CASSPTRLRITEAFF
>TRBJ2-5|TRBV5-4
CASSFSGGLQETQYF